The source of this T cell receptor (beta chain) is a study of shared clonotypes between healthy human individuals (TCRdb year 2020). Looking at the study overall: The cohort included a few men and a couple of women between 18 and 49 years of age. For each donor, CD4 naive and CD4 memory were each run on three plates, CD8 naive on two plates, and CD8 memory on one plate. Between about 0.8 and 9 billion PBMCs per donor were obtained by leukapheresis. To increase sequencing depth and limit assay-specific biases, different laboratories used diverse techniques to prepare libraries and sequence TCR repertoires. Blood TCR repertoires of a handful of healthy adults were deeply sequenced to estimate repertoire size and the extent of clonotype sharing between individuals. The paper as a whole reports these results and caveats: Incomplete sequencing was indicated by rarefaction of sorted-subset datasets, despite the large sequencing depth. Compared with non-shared clonotypes, clonotypes shared by all four sorted-subset donors had higher generation probabilities. Pairwise subsampling indicated that sequencing depth was expected to affect the degree of clonotype sharing among donors. The small number of donors limited the genetic and exposure-history diversity represented. Sampling was limited to blood, and TCR repertoires in tissue likely differ from TCR repertoires in blood. Naive subsets generally had larger estimated clonotype richness than memory subsets. When a handful of donors were compared, the shared fraction of clonotypes was around 5.1% for naive CD4, approximately 3.5% for naive CD8, 2.3% for memory CD4, and under 0.5% for memory CD8.

Trimmed from V: 2 bases; trimmed from J: 6 bases; junction bases lacking a gene match: 10. From its cysteine to its phenylalanine, the CDR3 spans 15 amino acids. CDR3 DNA is the only sequence kept; it has 45 bases, read in frame from the first base. The CDR1 and CDR2 encoded by the germline V gene (reference sequence) are MNHEY and SMNVEV. Using the deep immunoSEQ assay, multiplex PCR amplified TCR CDR3 regions from genomic DNA. Extracted genomic DNA from each cell subset was spread evenly across all wells of several immunoSEQ 96-well plates, with each plate serving as a replicate. Each replicate PCR for sorted subsets received 150 to 250 ng genomic DNA, equal to about 30,000 T cell genomes. Purified libraries were quantified with a Qubit 3.0 fluorometer, sized on a Bioanalyzer 2100, and re-quantified with the KAPA Library Quantification kit. Every immunoSEQ 96-well plate was sequenced on a dedicated single-read 150-cycle Illumina NextSeq 550 flow cell. Per the source publication's procedure: The immunoSEQ output contained only junctional sequences without quality scores, so filtering could not match that applied to full-length reads. Sequences were annotated with PyIR, a Python wrapper for IgBLAST v1.9, using IMGT germline references to assign V/J genes and CDR3. Reads were removed for weak V/J assignments (E-value above 1e-6), missing CDR3, stop codons, out-of-frame junctions, or ambiguous translated residues. V3J clonotypes were defined as sequences sharing the same inferred V gene, J gene, and CDR3 amino acid sequence. Percentage overlap between repertoires was computed as shared unique clonotypes divided by the size of the smaller repertoire. Repertoire richness was assessed with RTK rarefaction, the Chao1 estimator, and Recon v2.1 estimates of unobserved clonotypes. OLGA was used to compute generation probabilities for all TCRbeta clonotypes that the gDNA method yielded from a handful of donors. In its TCRdb copy, this immuneACCESS table keeps in-frame sequences only and misses some clones. Where compared with another copy, unresolved V genes explain less than half of these, and the others have no known cause. V, J and clone size reflect that table, while D and trimming were determined from the DNA. For this sample the table gives over a million clones, of which 98% were detected only once. The biggest ten clones account for approximately 0.4% of the sample.

The donors were healthy, HIV-negative adults who had no recently reported acute infections or vaccinations. Only Caucasian adults living in Nashville, Tennessee, USA were represented among the donors. CD4+ T cells were enriched by magnetic negative selection; naive cells were then positively selected on CD45RA, and the negative fraction formed the memory subset. After blood collection by leukapheresis, PBMCs were isolated using Ficoll-Histopaque density gradient centrifugation and then cryopreserved in the vapor phase of liquid nitrogen. Analytical flow cytometry was used to check the purity and quantity of each magnetically sorted T cell population. Genomic DNA was isolated from every sorted fraction and measured by UV absorbance on a Nanodrop 2000c. Points on this clone: Its antigen remains unidentified. There are no base qualities to consult, and no much larger clone falls within one base.

The V and J segments used are TRBV27 and TRBJ2-7; 7 bases in between match TRBD2. The receptor was isolated from a man aged 25-45 years in good health. The sequencing sample was made of naive CD4+ T cells sorted from blood. The sample's cell subset or site label, decoded: CD45RA+ positively selected. The DNA is TGTGCCAGCAGTTTAACGGCGGGAGTGGGTCTCGAGCAGTACTTC. This encodes CASSLTAGVGLEQYF.